This entry lists 31 T cell receptor beta chains sequenced from one sample in a study of vaccination and CD4 T cells after COVID-19. CD4+ T cells that had been cultured provided DNA sequenced with the Oncomine TCR Beta short-read assay. TCRdb itself ran the PCR reads through MiXCR, one entry per CDR3 protein. The data show roughly 25,000 distinct CDR3 sequences, with less than 80% seen just once and 7.8% held by the top ten. These receptors' antigens are unknown. Treatment given: roughly nine-day PBMC culture with coronavirus spike peptide pools or control peptides (ViraFEST assay). The sequenced material came from CD4+ T cells from blood, cultured in vitro. Receptor source: a human donor who had recovered from COVID-19.

The V gene is TRBV11-1, the J gene TRBJ1-2; D gene uncertain. The CDR3 loop spans 12 amino acids. Trimming took 5 bases from V and 8 from J, leaving 12 bases between them. Germline loops: CDR1 SGHAT, CDR2 FQDESV (reference sequence). The CDR3 region has the DNA TGTGCCAGCAGCCTGGACCGGGCGGGCTACACCTTC. This translates into CASSLDRAGYTF. The whole variable domain, filled in from reference TRBV11-1 and TRBJ1-2, reads EAEVAQSPRYKITEKSQAVAFWCDPISGHATLYWYRQILGQGPELLVQFQDESVVDDSQLPKDRFSAERLKGVDSTLKIQPAELGDSAMYLCASSLDRAGYTFGSGTRLTVV.

The chain links TRBV7-2 to TRBJ1-4; D call uncertain. Germline CDR1 SGHTA, CDR2 FQGNSA. The ends were cut back, 1 base at V and 7 bases at J, with 10 bases in the middle. The CDR3 spans 14 residues. CDR3: CASSLGGKGEKLFF. Written as DNA, the CDR3 is TGTGCCAGCAGCTTAGGAGGGAAGGGTGAAAAACTGTTTTTT.

The rearrangement links TRBV7-9 to TRBJ2-3; 7 nucleotides match TRBD1. J lost 2 bases, V lost 5 bases, and 7 bases had no gene match. The germline V gene encodes CDR1 SEHNR and CDR2 FQNEAQ (reference sequence). This CDR3 contains 15 residues. The chain's CDR3 is CASSLTGQPTDTQYF. Written as DNA, the CDR3 is TGTGCCAGCAGCCTTACGGGACAGCCCACAGATACGCAGTATTTT.

The chain joins TRBV15 to TRBJ1-1; 7 nucleotides line up with TRBD1. V was clipped by 0 bases and J by 6 bases; unmatched bases: 7. The CDR3 runs to 15 residues. Germline CDR1 reads LNHNV; CDR2 reads YYDKDF (reference sequence). Here the CDR3 reads CATSRDREGAPEAFF. The CDR3 bases are TGTGCCACCAGCAGAGATCGGGAGGGGGCGCCTGAAGCTTTCTTT.

V gene TRBV4-1 combines with J gene TRBJ1-5; a weak D match, TRBD1 (6 bases). Germline-derived CDR1 and CDR2 are MGHRA and YSYEKL. Trimming pared 2 bases from V and 6 bases from J, leaving 11 bases between. This CDR3 is built from 14 residues. The CDR3 region is CASSQKEQGQPQHF. The CDR3 coding sequence is TGCGCCAGCAGCCAAAAGGAACAGGGTCAGCCCCAGCATTTT.

The CDR3 loop is CASSLANLNTEAFF. DNA for the CDR3: TGTGCCAGCAGTTTAGCGAATCTGAACACTGAAGCTTTCTTT. V gene TRBV6-5 combines with J gene TRBJ1-1; no clear D gene. The CDR3 loop spans 14 amino acids. The germline V gene has CDR1 MNHEY and CDR2 SVGAGI. Deletions cut 4 bases from V and 0 bases from J, with 9 bases between.

This chain connects TRBV2 to TRBJ1-4; D possibly corresponds to TRBD1 (6 bases). The V gene's germline CDR1 is SNHLY and CDR2 FYNNEI. The CDR3 runs to 15 residues. V gave up 6 bases and J gave up 3 bases, with 14 bases separating them. The CDR3 bases are TGTGCCAGCAGAGCTGGGGGGGCGGCTAATGAAAAACTGTTTTTT. Protein sequence: CASRAGGAANEKLFF.

This clonotype qualifies as medium-sized. This chain connects TRBV2 to TRBJ1-5; D might be TRBD1 (6 bases). V lost 7 bases and J lost 6, with 19 bases in between. The V gene's germline CDR1 is SNHLY and CDR2 FYNNEI. The CDR3 loop spans 15 amino acids. The DNA for the CDR3 is TGTGCCAGCACCCCGGGGCAGGGGAAGATTCAGCCCCAGCATTTT. The encoded protein is CASTPGQGKIQPQHF.

This clonotype appeared a few times. J is TRBJ1-5 and V is TRBV20-1; D gene ambiguous. This CDR3 has 15 residues. Trimming left V 3 bases short and J 4 bases short, with 16 bases between. The germline gives CDR1 DFQATT, CDR2 SNEGSKA (reference sequence). The DNA for the CDR3 is TGCAGTGCTAGGCCTAGGCAGGCCCCGAATCAGCCCCAGCATTTT. Its protein is CSARPRQAPNQPQHF.

The CDR3 DNA reads TGCAGTGCCGGAGGAAGGCGGAAGAACACTGAAGCTTTCTTT. This sequence encodes CSAGGRRKNTEAFF. The chain recombines TRBV20-1 with TRBJ1-1; D is uncertain. The CDR3 has 14 amino acids. Per germline, CDR1 DFQATT and CDR2 SNEGSKA (reference sequence). The V and J ends lost 6 bases and 1 base respectively, with 15 bases between them.

This chain links TRBV6-2 or TRBV6-3 with TRBJ1-3; 8 nucleotides line up with TRBD1. Germline CDR1 MNHEY, CDR2 SVGEGT. V shed 5 bases, J shed 2 bases, and the junction held 5 bases outside the gene matches. This CDR3 has 15 amino acids. CDR3 nucleotides: TGTGCCAGCAGTGCCGCGACAGGGGCTGGAAACACCATATATTTT. The encoded protein is CASSAATGAGNTIYF.

This sequence joins TRBV30 and TRBJ2-5, with 11 bases that match TRBD2. V lost 7 bases, J lost 6 bases, and 7 bases stayed unmatched. The CDR3 extends over 13 amino acids. The germline gives CDR1 GTSNPN, CDR2 SVGIG (reference sequence). This chain's CDR3 is CAYPSTSGKTQYF. The CDR3 nucleotides are TGTGCCTACCCCTCGACTAGCGGGAAGACCCAGTACTTC.

V is TRBV2 and J is TRBJ1-6; D may be TRBD1 (5 bases). This CDR3 region has 13 residues. CDR1 is SNHLY, CDR2 FYNNEI, per germline. Trimming took off 5 bases at V and 8 bases at J, with 10 bases between the two ends. The CDR3 DNA follows: TGTGCCAGCAGTCTATCCAGGGATTCACCCCTCCACTTT. Translation: CASSLSRDSPLHF.

V gene TRBV4-3 combines with J gene TRBJ2-5; 9 bases map to TRBD2. Germline V gene sequence: CDR1 LGHNA, CDR2 YSLEER. The ends lost 4 bases at V and 2 bases at J; junction bases unmatched: 8. The length of the CDR3 is 16 residues. The CDR3 reads CASSPWASGNQETQYF. The CDR3 region has the DNA TGCGCCAGCAGCCCATGGGCTAGCGGGAATCAAGAGACCCAGTACTTC.

This chain connects TRBV12-3 or TRBV12-4 to TRBJ2-2; TRBD1 matches 7 bases. J gave up 5 bases and V 6 bases, and 6 bases lay outside the gene matches. This CDR3 has 14 amino acids. DNA of the CDR3: TGTGCCAGCAGAGGGAGACAGGGTACCGGGGAGCTGTTTTTT. It codes for CASRGRQGTGELFF.

The genes are TRBV14 and TRBJ1-1; TRBD1 matches 9 bases. Germline-derived CDR1 and CDR2 are SGHDN and FVKESK. This CDR3 is built from 16 residues. The ends lost 1 base at V and 4 bases at J; junction bases unmatched: 7. Written as DNA, the CDR3 is TGTGCCAGCAGCCAAGGAGGGACAGGGTGGAGCACTGAAGCTTTCTTT. Translation gives CASSQGGTGWSTEAFF.

The chain carries TRBV20-1 and TRBJ1-2; D not certain. Germline V gene data show CDR1 as DFQATT and CDR2 as SNEGSKA (reference sequence). The V end was cut by 0 bases, the J end by 5 bases, with 16 bases between. The CDR3 loop spans 15 amino acids. CDR3 in DNA: TGCAGTGCTAGAGATGCGGGGTTAGCTAGTTATGGCTACACCTTC. It codes for CSARDAGLASYGYTF.

The gene calls are TRBV6-2 or TRBV6-3 and TRBJ2-7; 7 bases fit TRBD2. The CDR3 is 17 residues long. The V segment lost 3 bases and the J segment 1 base; nucleotides outside the gene matches: 12. Germline V CDR1 and CDR2: MNHEY, SVGEGT. Written as DNA, the CDR3 is TGTGCCAGCAGTTATCCCCTCGGCGGGAGTCTTTCCTACGAGCAGTACTTC. It is translated as CASSYPLGGSLSYEQYF.

V usage is TRBV18 and J usage is TRBJ1-2, with D perhaps TRBD1 (6 bases). CDR3 length: 18 residues. Trimming took off 4 bases at V and 0 bases at J, with 21 bases between the two ends. The V gene's germline CDR1 is KGHSH and CDR2 LQKENI. CDR3: CASSRGQTRLVSNYGYTF. The CDR3 DNA is TGTGCCAGCTCACGAGGACAGACGCGGCTTGTTTCTAACTATGGCTACACCTTC. Full variable domain (missing parts from reference TRBV18 and TRBJ1-2): NAGVMQNPRHLVRRRGQEARLRCSPMKGHSHVYWYRQLPEEGLKFMVYLQKENIIDESGMPKERFSAEFPKEGPSILRIQQVVRGDSAAYFCASSRGQTRLVSNYGYTFGSGTRLTVV.

The V gene is TRBV20-1, the J gene TRBJ2-3; weak D call: TRBD2 (5 bases). The CDR3 contains 12 residues. V was shortened by 5 bases and J by 3 bases, with 9 bases between the two germline ends. In germline, CDR1 is DFQATT, CDR2 SNEGSKA (reference sequence). CDR3 loop: CSALRGTDTQYF. CDR3 bases: TGCAGTGCTTTGAGAGGGACAGATACGCAGTATTTT.

CDR3 region: CASRAAGASYGYTF. The DNA for the CDR3 is TGTGCCAGCAGAGCCGCAGGGGCCAGCTATGGCTACACCTTC. The V gene is TRBV6-1, the J gene TRBJ1-2; D perhaps matches TRBD1 (6 bases). The V gene lost 6 bases and the J gene lost 4 bases, with 15 bases spanning the gap. Germline CDR1 MNHNS, CDR2 SASEGT. The CDR3 has 14 residues.

This rearrangement joins TRBV27 to TRBJ1-6; D not certain. This CDR3 has 14 amino acids. Germline V CDR1 and CDR2: MNHEY, SMNVEV (reference sequence). Deletions cut 6 bases from V and 10 bases from J, with 16 bases between. CDR3 sequence reads: CASSPPRRPSPLHF. As DNA, the CDR3 is TGTGCCAGCAGCCCACCTCGGAGGCCGTCACCCCTCCACTTT.

This clonotype came up a few times. The chain is built from TRBV19 and TRBJ1-1; possible D gene TRBD1, 5 bases. Trimming left V 4 bases short and J 0 bases short, with 12 bases between. This CDR3 has 15 amino acids. The V gene's germline CDR1 is LNHDA and CDR2 SQIVND (reference sequence). The DNA for the CDR3 is TGTGCCAGTAGTACTCTGGGCAGGGTGAACACTGAAGCTTTCTTT. It codes for CASSTLGRVNTEAFF.

There are a few counts of this clonotype. The chain couples TRBV14 to TRBJ1-6; maybe TRBD1 (5 bases). The ends were cut back, 2 bases at V and 7 bases at J, with 15 bases in the middle. The CDR3 has 16 residues. Germline values: CDR1 SGHDN, CDR2 FVKESK. CDR3 nucleotide sequence: TGTGCCAGCAGCCAACTAGGGGCGAATTGGAATTCACCCCTCCACTTT. Translated: CASSQLGANWNSPLHF.

V usage is TRBV12-3 or TRBV12-4 and J usage is TRBJ2-7, with D possibly being TRBD1 (5 bases). The V gene lost 6 bases and the J gene lost 12 bases, with 15 bases spanning the gap. The CDR3 runs to 11 residues. The CDR3 loop reads CASSQGSKRYF. DNA of the CDR3: TGTGCCAGCAGCCAGGGATCAAAGCGGTACTTC.

This clonotype was observed a single time. CDR3 sequence reads: CASSYSGAGAFVGVHGQYF. The CDR3 nucleotides are TGTGCCAGCAGTTACTCAGGAGCGGGAGCCTTCGTGGGCGTCCACGGGCAGTACTTC. The chain recombines TRBV6-5 with TRBJ2-7; TRBD2 agrees at 8 bases. Germline loops: CDR1 MNHEY, CDR2 SVGAGI. The V segment lost 0 bases and the J segment 9 bases; nucleotides outside the gene matches: 22. This CDR3 spans 19 amino acids.

The chain joins TRBV19 to TRBJ1-1, with a possible D match to TRBD1 (5 bases). This CDR3 is 13 amino acids long. The germline gives CDR1 LNHDA, CDR2 SQIVND (reference sequence). This CDR3 reads CAIGTRANTEAFF. CDR3 DNA sequence: TGTGCGATAGGGACGCGGGCGAACACTGAAGCTTTCTTT.

The genes are TRBV24-1 and TRBJ2-7, with 9 positions matching TRBD1. With 2 bases clipped from V and 3 bases from J, the junction kept 4 bases outside the gene matches. This CDR3 has 15 residues. Germline CDR1 and CDR2: KGHDR and SFDVKD. CDR3 sequence: CATSDSGTGNYEQYF. For the CDR3, the DNA is TGTGCCACCAGTGATTCCGGGACAGGGAACTACGAGCAGTACTTC.

The chain employs TRBV20-1 and TRBJ2-7, with TRBD1 matching over 7 bases. V lost 6 bases to trimming and J lost 7 bases; unmatched junction nucleotides: 9. Germline V CDR1 and CDR2: DFQATT, SNEGSKA (reference sequence). The CDR3 runs to 12 residues. The CDR3 reads CSAVRQGEEQYF. The CDR3 nucleotides are TGCAGTGCCGTAAGACAGGGTGAAGAGCAGTACTTC.

In its sample, this clonotype was seen a few times. The rearrangement uses TRBV6-2 or TRBV6-3 and TRBJ1-2; 9 bases align to TRBD1. CDR1 MNHEY and CDR2 SVGEGT come from the germline V gene. V shed 4 bases, J shed 3 bases, and the junction held 9 bases outside the gene matches. The CDR3 extends over 16 amino acids. The CDR3 nucleotides read TGTGCCAGCAGTTCTATCCCGGGACAGGGTCACTATGGCTACACCTTC. As protein: CASSSIPGQGHYGYTF.

This chain connects TRBV7-8 to TRBJ1-1; D gene unclear. Germline-derived CDR1 and CDR2 are SGHVS and FQNEAQ. With 5 bases removed from V and 0 bases from J, the gap between germline ends came to 13 bases. The CDR3 extends over 15 amino acids. The CDR3 region is CASSPRLGMNTEAFF. CDR3 nucleotide sequence: TGTGCCAGCAGCCCAAGACTGGGGATGAACACTGAAGCTTTCTTT.